One T cell receptor (beta chain) is described in this entry. Its antigen is not yet known. Base-call qualities are not available, and no considerably larger clone is one nucleotide away. Sequenced using an Illumina HiSeq 1500. TCRdb trimmed public reads at Q25 via fastp, called clones via MiXCR and kept in-frame beta chains. One record per CDR3 amino acid sequence lists the most common genes and DNA. This sample is represented by roughly 630,000 distinct CDR3 sequences; roughly 26% of them were singletons. The ten largest clones represent approximately 8.2% of the sample. The sample belongs to a study of T cell repertoires in cytomegalovirus infection (dated 2019 in TCRdb). A note on the overall study: The HLA type of each donor mattered for the analysis, because public TCR beta signatures pointed to carriage of CMV infection along with the matching HLA type.

V gives up 5 bases and J gives up 7 bases, and the segment between their germline ends measures 17 bases. Taken from cysteine to phenylalanine, the CDR3 has 15 residues. Only the CDR3 part of the read is kept: 45 bases, read in frame from the first base. Sequences MNHEY (CDR1) and SVGAGI (CDR2) are obtained from the germline V gene. On the study overall, not on this receptor specifically: In both this cohort and an independent roughly 350-donor cohort, the cumulative frequency of public TCR beta family members distinguished carriers of CMV infection plus the relevant HLA type. In the ex vivo response, HLA-C-restricted CMV-specific TCR beta clonotypes were dominant, and in two of eight donors the single most frequent clonotype came from this HLA-C-restricted group.

In this chain, TRBV6-5 is recombined with TRBJ1-4; the D gene remains uncertain. The clonotype was recovered from a human donor in good health (CMV status not recorded). Some clones in this sample may be carry-over from other donors' samples. Sequencing used CD8+ T cells from PBMCs. The CDR3 reads as follows: CASSPRLLDREKLFF. The DNA reads TGTGCCAGCAGTCCCCGGCTCCTCGACCGTGAAAAACTGTTTTTT.